This T cell receptor beta chain was identified in a study of blood T cell repertoires in COVID-19 (TCRdb year 2020). Turning to the overall study: Collaborator samples came from the United States, Italy and Spain and covered acute and convalescent phases of COVID-19. The prospective study material was composed of cDNA or gDNA derived from T cells, B-cell-depleted T cells, or PBMCs. Deeply sampled blood TCRbeta repertoires from subjects exposed to, actively infected with, or recovered from COVID-19 were included in the dataset. The repertoires were made available in a free public database intended to serve as a resource for research on the immune response to SARS-CoV-2. Samples came from the ongoing ImmuneRACE study (first 160 participants) plus 1,254 subjects from 6 global collaborators. A de-identified subject ID, COVID-19 status, age in years and sex were almost always included in the sample metadata. Where HLA class I and class II types were available, the types were taken from metadata supplied by the sample provider, not from assay-based typing.

The table lists this clone with a few counts. It has no known antigen specificity. Per-nucleotide qualities are absent, and no much larger clonotype sits a single base away. From cysteine to phenylalanine, the CDR3 is 14 amino acids long. Just CDR3 DNA is preserved here, 42 bases in frame from base 1. The germline V gene yields SGHTA for CDR1 and FQGNSA for CDR2. V is pruned by 5 bases and J by 2 bases, leaving 2 bases of the junction without a gene match. Each collaborating institution followed its own protocols to collect whole blood in K2EDTA tubes. For TCRbeta analysis, collaborators shipped samples as frozen whole blood, isolated PBMCs, or DNA extracted from either of those sample types. TCRbeta CDR3 regions were amplified from genomic DNA by means of the immunoSEQ Assay, a bias-controlled multiplex PCR. The study's processing was this. Within the assay, amplification of reference gene primers was used to estimate how many nucleated cells each sample contained. To quantify the absolute abundance of each unique TCRbeta CDR3 rearrangement, sequence reads were collapsed and filtered. For each sample, productive Simpson clonality was calculated as the square root of Simpson's diversity index across productive rearrangements. Held by TCRdb, this immuneACCESS table contains in-frame sequences only and omits some clones. Under half of the omission traces to an unresolved V gene where checked; the cause of the rest is unknown. Clonal size and the V and J genes are those of that table, whereas D and trimming came from the DNA. The sample includes about 37,000 clones, with 87% observed a single time. The ten largest make up around 40% of the sample.

Here is what the overall study found, with its caveats: Clinical and demographic metadata were provided uncurated, with the amount varying by source and participant.

The specimen sequenced was peripheral blood. The sequence derives from a human donor in a cohort sampled during active COVID-19. The rearrangement joined TRBV7-2 to TRBJ2-2, with 7 junctional bases fitting TRBD1. The CDR3 has the sequence CASSRDSNTGELFF. Read as DNA, the sequence is TGTGCCAGCAGCCGGGACAGCAACACCGGGGAGCTGTTTTTT.